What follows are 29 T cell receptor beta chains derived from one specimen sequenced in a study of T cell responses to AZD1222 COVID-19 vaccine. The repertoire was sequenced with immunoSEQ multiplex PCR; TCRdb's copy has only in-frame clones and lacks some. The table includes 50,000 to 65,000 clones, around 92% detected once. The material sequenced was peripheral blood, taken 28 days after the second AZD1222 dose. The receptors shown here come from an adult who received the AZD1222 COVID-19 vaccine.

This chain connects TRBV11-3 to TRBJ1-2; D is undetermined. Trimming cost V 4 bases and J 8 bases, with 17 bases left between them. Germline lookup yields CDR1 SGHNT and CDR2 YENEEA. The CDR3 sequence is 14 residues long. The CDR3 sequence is CASSSDPTLGGYTF. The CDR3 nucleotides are TGTGCCAGCAGCTCCGACCCCACCTTGGGGGGCTACACCTTC.

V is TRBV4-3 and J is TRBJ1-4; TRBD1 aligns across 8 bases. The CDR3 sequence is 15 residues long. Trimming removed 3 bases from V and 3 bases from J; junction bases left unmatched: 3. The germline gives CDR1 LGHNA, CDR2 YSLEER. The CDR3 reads CASSHQGAANEKLFF. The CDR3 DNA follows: TGCGCCAGCAGCCATCAGGGGGCAGCTAATGAAAAACTGTTTTTT.

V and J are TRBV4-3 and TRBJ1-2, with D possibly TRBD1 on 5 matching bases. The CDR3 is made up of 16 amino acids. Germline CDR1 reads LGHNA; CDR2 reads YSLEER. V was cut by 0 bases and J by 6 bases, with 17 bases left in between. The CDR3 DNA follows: TGCGCCAGCAGCCAAGATTGGGGTAGGGGTTTTGATGGCTACACCTTC. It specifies CASSQDWGRGFDGYTF.

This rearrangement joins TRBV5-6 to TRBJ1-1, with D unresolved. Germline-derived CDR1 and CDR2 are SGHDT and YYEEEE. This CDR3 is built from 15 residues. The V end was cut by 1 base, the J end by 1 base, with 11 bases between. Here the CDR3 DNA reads TGTGCCAGCAGCTTGTGGGCCACCAGGAACACTGAAGCTTTCTTT. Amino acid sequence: CASSLWATRNTEAFF. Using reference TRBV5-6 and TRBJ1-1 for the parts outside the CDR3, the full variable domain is DAGVTQSPTHLIKTRGQQVTLRCSPKSGHDTVSWYQQALGQGPQFIFQYYEEEERQRGNFPDRFSGHQFPNYSSELNVNALLLGDSALYLCASSLWATRNTEAFFGQGTRLTVV.

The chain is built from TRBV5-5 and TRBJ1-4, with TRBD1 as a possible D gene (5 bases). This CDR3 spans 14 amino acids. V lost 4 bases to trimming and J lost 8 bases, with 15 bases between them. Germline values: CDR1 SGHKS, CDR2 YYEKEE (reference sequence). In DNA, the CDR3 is TGTGCCAGCAGCCAGGGACTAACAGAGGAAAAACTGTTTTTT. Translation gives CASSQGLTEEKLFF.

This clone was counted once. CDR3 sequence (DNA): TGTGCCAGCAGCCTGCGGGACAGGGGGTACACTGAAGCTTTCTTT. It encodes CASSLRDRGYTEAFF. The rearrangement uses TRBV14 and TRBJ1-1, with 11 bases that match TRBD1. CDR1 SGHDN and CDR2 FVKESK come from the germline V gene. This CDR3 has 15 amino acids. V dropped 4 bases and J dropped 3; count of bases not matched to a gene: 4.

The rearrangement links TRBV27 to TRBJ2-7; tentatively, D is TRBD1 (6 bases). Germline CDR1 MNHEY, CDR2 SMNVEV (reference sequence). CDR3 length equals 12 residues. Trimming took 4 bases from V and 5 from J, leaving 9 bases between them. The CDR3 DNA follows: TGTGCCAGCAGTTCGGACAGCCACGAGCAGTACTTC. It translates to CASSSDSHEQYF.

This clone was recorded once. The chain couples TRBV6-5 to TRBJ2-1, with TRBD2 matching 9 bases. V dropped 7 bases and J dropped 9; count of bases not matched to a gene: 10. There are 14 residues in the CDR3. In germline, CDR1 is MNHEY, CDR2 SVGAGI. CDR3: CASKEISGSGEQFF. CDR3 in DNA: TGTGCCAGCAAAGAGATTAGCGGGAGTGGTGAGCAGTTCTTC.

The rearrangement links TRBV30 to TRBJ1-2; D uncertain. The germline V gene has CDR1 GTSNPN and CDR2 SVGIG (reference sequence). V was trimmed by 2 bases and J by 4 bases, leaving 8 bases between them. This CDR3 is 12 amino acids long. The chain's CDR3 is CAWSPSSYGYTF. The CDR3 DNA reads TGTGCCTGGAGTCCGTCGTCCTATGGCTACACCTTC. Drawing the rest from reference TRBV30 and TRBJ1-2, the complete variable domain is SQTIHQWPATLVQPVGSPLSLECTVEGTSNPNLYWYRQAAGRGLQLLFYSVGIGQISSEVPQNLSASRPQDRQFILSSKKLLLSDSGFYLCAWSPSSYGYTFGSGTRLTVV.

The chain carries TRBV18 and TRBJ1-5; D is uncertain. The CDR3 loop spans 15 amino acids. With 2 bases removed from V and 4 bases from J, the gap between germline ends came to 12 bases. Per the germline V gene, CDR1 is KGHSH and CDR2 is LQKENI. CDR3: CASSPENSANQPQHF. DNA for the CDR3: TGTGCCAGCTCACCAGAGAACAGTGCTAATCAGCCCCAGCATTTT.

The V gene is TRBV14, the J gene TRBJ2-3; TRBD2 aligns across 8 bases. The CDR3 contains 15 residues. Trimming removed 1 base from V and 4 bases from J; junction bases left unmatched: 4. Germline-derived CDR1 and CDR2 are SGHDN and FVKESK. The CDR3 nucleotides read TGTGCCAGCAGCCAAGGGGCGGGAGGTGCAGATACGCAGTATTTT. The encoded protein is CASSQGAGGADTQYF.

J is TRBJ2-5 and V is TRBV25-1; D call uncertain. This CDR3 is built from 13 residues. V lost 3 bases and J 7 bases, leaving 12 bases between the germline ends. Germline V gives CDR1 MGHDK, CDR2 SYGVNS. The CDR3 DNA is TGTGCCAGCAGTGAGGGTCAGATAGGGACCCAGTACTTC. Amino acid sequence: CASSEGQIGTQYF.

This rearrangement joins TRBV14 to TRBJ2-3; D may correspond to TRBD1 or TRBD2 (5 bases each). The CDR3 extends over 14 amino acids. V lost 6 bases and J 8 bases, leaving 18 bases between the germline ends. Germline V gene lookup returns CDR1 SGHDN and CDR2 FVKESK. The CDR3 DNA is TGTGCCAGCAGTTTGGGCCGCGAGGGACGTACGCAGTATTTT. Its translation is CASSLGREGRTQYF.

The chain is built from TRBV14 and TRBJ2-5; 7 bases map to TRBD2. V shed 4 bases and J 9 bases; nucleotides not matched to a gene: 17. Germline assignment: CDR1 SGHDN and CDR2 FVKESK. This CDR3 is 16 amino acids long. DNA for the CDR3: TGTGCCAGCAGCCTTGGTCCGGGACTACCTCCGTTGGCCCAGTACTTC. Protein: CASSLGPGLPPLAQYF.

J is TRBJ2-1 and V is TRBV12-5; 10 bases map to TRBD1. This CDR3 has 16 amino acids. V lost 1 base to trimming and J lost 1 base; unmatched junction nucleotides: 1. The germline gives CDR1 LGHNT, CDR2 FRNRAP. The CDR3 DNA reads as TGTGCTAGTGGTTTGGGGACAGGGGGGTCCTACAATGAGCAGTTCTTC. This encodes CASGLGTGGSYNEQFF.

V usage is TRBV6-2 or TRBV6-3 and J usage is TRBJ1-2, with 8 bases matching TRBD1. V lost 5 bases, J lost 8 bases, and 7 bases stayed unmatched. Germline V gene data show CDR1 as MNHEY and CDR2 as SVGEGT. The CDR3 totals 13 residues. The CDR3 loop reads CASSPRDRRGYTF. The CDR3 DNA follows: TGTGCCAGCAGTCCCCGGGACAGGCGGGGCTACACCTTC.

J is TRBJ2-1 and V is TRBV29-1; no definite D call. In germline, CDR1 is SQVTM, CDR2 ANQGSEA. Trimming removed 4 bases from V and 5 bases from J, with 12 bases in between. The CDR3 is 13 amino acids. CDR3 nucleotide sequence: TGCAGCGTTGCCTCCGACTTAAACAATGAGCAGTTCTTC. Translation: CSVASDLNNEQFF.

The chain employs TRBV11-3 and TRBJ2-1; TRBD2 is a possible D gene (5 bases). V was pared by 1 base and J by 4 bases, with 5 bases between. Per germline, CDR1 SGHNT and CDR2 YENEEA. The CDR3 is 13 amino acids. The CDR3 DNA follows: TGTGCCAGCAGCTTAGGGGAGTACAATGAGCAGTTCTTC. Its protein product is CASSLGEYNEQFF.

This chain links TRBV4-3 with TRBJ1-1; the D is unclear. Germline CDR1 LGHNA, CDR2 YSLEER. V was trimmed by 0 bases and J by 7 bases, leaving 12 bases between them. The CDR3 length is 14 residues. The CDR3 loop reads CASSQDRGRSEAFF. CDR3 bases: TGCGCCAGCAGCCAAGACCGAGGGAGGAGTGAAGCTTTCTTT.

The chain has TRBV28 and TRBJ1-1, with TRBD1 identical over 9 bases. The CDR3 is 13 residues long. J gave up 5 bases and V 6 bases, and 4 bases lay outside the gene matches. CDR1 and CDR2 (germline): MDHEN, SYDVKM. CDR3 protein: CASRDRGKTEAFF. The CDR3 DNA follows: TGTGCCAGCAGGGACAGGGGAAAGACTGAAGCTTTCTTT.

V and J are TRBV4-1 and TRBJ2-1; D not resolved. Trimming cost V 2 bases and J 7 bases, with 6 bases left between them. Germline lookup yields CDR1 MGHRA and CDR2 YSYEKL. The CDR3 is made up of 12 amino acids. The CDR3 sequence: CASSQLENEQFF. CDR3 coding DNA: TGCGCCAGCAGCCAATTGGAGAATGAGCAGTTCTTC.

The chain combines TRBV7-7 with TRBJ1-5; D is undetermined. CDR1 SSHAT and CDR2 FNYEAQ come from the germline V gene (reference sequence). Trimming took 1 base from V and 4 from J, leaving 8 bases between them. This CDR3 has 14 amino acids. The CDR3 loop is CASSLVNLNQPQHF. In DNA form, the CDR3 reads TGTGCCAGCAGCTTAGTCAATCTAAATCAGCCCCAGCATTTT.

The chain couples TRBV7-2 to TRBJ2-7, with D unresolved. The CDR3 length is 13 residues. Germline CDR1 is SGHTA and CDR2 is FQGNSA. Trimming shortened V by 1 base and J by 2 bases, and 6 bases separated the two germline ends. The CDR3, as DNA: TGTGCCAGCAGCTTAGACAGTCCCTACGAGCAGTACTTC. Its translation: CASSLDSPYEQYF.

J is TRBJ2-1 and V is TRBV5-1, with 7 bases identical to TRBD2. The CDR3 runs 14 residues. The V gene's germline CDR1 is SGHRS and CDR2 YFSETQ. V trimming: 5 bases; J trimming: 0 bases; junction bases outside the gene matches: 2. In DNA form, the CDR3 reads TGCGCCAGCAGGCGGGAGAGCTCCTACAATGAGCAGTTCTTC. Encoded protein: CASRRESSYNEQFF.

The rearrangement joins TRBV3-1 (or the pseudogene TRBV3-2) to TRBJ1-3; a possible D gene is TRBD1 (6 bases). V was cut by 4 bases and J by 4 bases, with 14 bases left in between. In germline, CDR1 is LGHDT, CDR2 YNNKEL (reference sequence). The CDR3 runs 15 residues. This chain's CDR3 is CASSPRGGQGNTIYF. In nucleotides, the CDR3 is TGTGCCAGCAGCCCCCGTGGGGGGCAAGGAAACACCATATATTTT.

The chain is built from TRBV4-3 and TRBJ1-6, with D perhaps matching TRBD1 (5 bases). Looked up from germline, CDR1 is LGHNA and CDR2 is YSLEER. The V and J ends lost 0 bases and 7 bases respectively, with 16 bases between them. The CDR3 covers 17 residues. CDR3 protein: CASSQDVIGARNSPLHF. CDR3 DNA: TGCGCCAGCAGCCAAGATGTTATAGGGGCGCGGAATTCACCCCTCCACTTT.

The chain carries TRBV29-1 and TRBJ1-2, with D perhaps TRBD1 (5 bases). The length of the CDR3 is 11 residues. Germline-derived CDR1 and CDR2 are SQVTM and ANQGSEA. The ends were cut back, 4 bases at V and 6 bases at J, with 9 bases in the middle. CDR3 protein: CSVAGADGYTF. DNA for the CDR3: TGCAGCGTTGCTGGGGCAGATGGCTACACCTTC.

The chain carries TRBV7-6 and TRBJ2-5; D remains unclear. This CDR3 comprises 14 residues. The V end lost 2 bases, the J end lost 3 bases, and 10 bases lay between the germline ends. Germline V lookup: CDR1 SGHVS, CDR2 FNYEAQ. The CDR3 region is CASSLFYHKETQYF. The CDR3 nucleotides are TGTGCCAGCAGCTTATTTTACCACAAAGAGACCCAGTACTTC.

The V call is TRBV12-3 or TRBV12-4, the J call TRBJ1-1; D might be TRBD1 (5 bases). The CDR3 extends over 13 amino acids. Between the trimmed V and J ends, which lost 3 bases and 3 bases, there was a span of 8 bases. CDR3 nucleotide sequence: TGTGCCAGCAGTTTTGGAGGGGACACTGAAGCTTTCTTT. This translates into CASSFGGDTEAFF.